A selection of T cell receptor beta chains follows, all from one sample in a study of T-cell reconstitution after alpha-beta-depleted transplantation in children. TCRdb re-called the PCR reads through MiXCR, storing one row per CDR3 protein. The sample shows hundreds of thousands of distinct CDR3 sequences, around 15% of them seen only once. This specimen consisted of PBMCs, mostly from graft donor cells, obtained 360 days after TCRalphabeta/CD19-depleted stem cell transplant. The receptors stem from a male patient aged 2-9 years who had a stem cell transplant for acute lymphoblastic leukemia, so the T cells may come from the graft donor. Both conserved end residues are trimmed from each CDR3. A D gene is named only where the DNA matches it firmly.

j_call,d_call,v_call,cdr3_aa
TRBJ2-5,-,TRBV12-3/TRBV12-4,ASGLHSRQTQY
TRBJ2-3,TRBD1,TRBV28,ASSLGTGDTSTDTQY
TRBJ2-2,TRBD2,TRBV29-1,SGQAGGRTGELF
TRBJ1-6,TRBD1,TRBV9,ASSATGPGPLH
TRBJ2-6,-,TRBV10-3,ATDDPSSSGANVLT
TRBJ2-3,TRBD2,TRBV4-2,ASSQGATGTSGSTDTQY
TRBJ1-2,TRBD1,TRBV29-1,SVEVTGNPGAYGYT
TRBJ2-1,TRBD2,TRBV5-1,ASSLRGLAGVLYNEQF
TRBJ2-7,-,TRBV4-3,ASSRAPRGSIHYEQY
TRBJ2-7,TRBD2,TRBV4-1,ASSQGSWEGPSEQY
TRBJ1-6,-,TRBV2,ASRKTEILPFGYNSPLH
TRBJ2-1,-,TRBV29-1,SGGEGGSYNEQF
TRBJ2-3,TRBD2,TRBV9,ASSVEPQTSGSGTDTQY
TRBJ1-5,-,TRBV20-1,SAREWDVGAYSNQPQH
TRBJ2-3,-,TRBV4-1,ASSQDSWGPSTDTQY
TRBJ2-1,-,TRBV30,AWSEFSTEQF
TRBJ2-5,-,TRBV29-1,SVYRVETQY
TRBJ2-3,-,TRBV4-2,ASSSHRGKRERWTDTQY
TRBJ2-4,TRBD2,TRBV5-1,ASSVTSGGNIQY
TRBJ2-1,TRBD2,TRBV12-3/TRBV12-4,ATAAGTRLKEQF
TRBJ1-2,TRBD1,TRBV28,ASSLWTGANYGYT
TRBJ2-5,TRBD1,TRBV28,ASSQYRGLAQETQY
TRBJ2-4,-,TRBV15,ATSEASDWDIQY
TRBJ1-1,-,TRBV18,ASSPLGPEAF
TRBJ1-1,-,TRBV28,AIRGNPYTEAF
TRBJ2-3,-,TRBV18,ASSPPQGQPTDTQY
TRBJ1-1,TRBD1,TRBV20-1,SASWTGIVPF
TRBJ1-3,-,TRBV10-3,AISVDSSGNTIY
TRBJ2-2,-,TRBV5-1,ASSLQSSSTGELF
TRBJ1-4,-,TRBV3-1,ASSQVRGPIEKLF
TRBJ1-3,-,TRBV20-1,SALTDGNTIY
TRBJ2-1,-,TRBV7-9,ASRNSGLGLNEQF
TRBJ2-7,-,TRBV12-3/TRBV12-4,ASSLFNEQY
TRBJ1-3,TRBD1,TRBV7-9,ASSLPTGTGNTIY
TRBJ2-1,-,TRBV25-1,ASKGAGVYNEQF
TRBJ2-1,-,TRBV12-5,ASMAEGSYNEQF
TRBJ2-5,-,TRBV18,ASSGQRETQY
TRBJ2-3,-,TRBV28,ASSLGASGTDTQY
TRBJ1-1,-,TRBV12-3/TRBV12-4,ASSFGPSYTEAF
TRBJ2-5,-,TRBV29-1,SAGTKETQY
TRBJ2-2,TRBD2,TRBV7-3,ASSPRLAGAGELF
TRBJ2-1,-,TRBV7-8,ASTTPRDFKGNEQF
TRBJ2-1,TRBD2,TRBV7-8,ASSLVGGSVSYNEQF
TRBJ2-3,-,TRBV4-1,ASSQPAGGLGTDTQY
TRBJ1-1,TRBD1,TRBV7-9,ASSLALGQGARTEAF
TRBJ2-5,TRBD2,TRBV28,ASSLGALGRETQY
TRBJ2-5,-,TRBV4-3,ASSHARDKRETQY
TRBJ2-2,TRBD2,TRBV4-3,ASSPSGTSGTTGELF
TRBJ2-7,-,TRBV28,ASSWTQGRVHEQY
TRBJ2-1,TRBD2,TRBV20-1,SVWASGLRNEQF
TRBJ1-5,TRBD1,TRBV12-3/TRBV12-4,ASTREGTVNQPQH
TRBJ2-7,TRBD2,TRBV28,ASSPPGLPYEQY
TRBJ2-1,-,TRBV12-3/TRBV12-4,ASSFRRGSYNEQF
TRBJ2-7,TRBD1,TRBV18,ASSLSGGRGPYEQY
TRBJ2-3,TRBD2,TRBV28,ASTPWGPSGDRTDTQY
TRBJ2-3,TRBD2,TRBV9,ASSVEGAGGTDTQY
TRBJ2-5,-,TRBV5-1,ASSLVITAQETQY
TRBJ2-1,TRBD2,TRBV4-2,ASSQFLAGGNYNEQF